This entry features one T cell receptor beta chain sequence. The sample is drawn from a study of OX40 agonist ivuxolimab in advanced cancers. The wider study: An anti-OX40 (CD134) antibody with agonistic activity, ivuxolimab, was administered to patients. At doses from 0.01 to 10 mg/kg, patients were given intravenous ivuxolimab every 2 weeks. Three patients showed partial responses: one hepatocellular carcinoma and two cutaneous melanoma cases.

TCRdb's table, derived via immunoSEQ multiplex PCR, lists solely in-frame clones and lacks some. The table records fewer than 65,000 clones, about 90% of them present only once. The CDR3 is 15 residues long. Unmatched junction bases numbered 2, after V lost 1 base and J lost 1 base. From germline, CDR1 is SEHNR and CDR2 FQNEAQ (reference sequence). This specimen was CD4+ or CD8+ T cells sorted from blood, taken in a trial of the OX40 agonist ivuxolimab. The TCR originated in an adult with an advanced solid tumor such as melanoma, head and neck, liver or kidney cancer. The V call is TRBV7-9, the J call TRBJ2-7; 9 nucleotides agree with TRBD1. The CDR3 bases are TGTGCCAGCAGCTTAGTTGGACAGGGGTCCTACGAGCAGTACTTC. Protein: CASSLVGQGSYEQYF. The full variable domain, rest sourced from reference TRBV7-9 and TRBJ2-7, is DTGVSQNPRHKITKRGQNVTFRCDPISEHNRLYWYRQTLGQGPEFLTYFQNEAQLEKSRLLSDRFSAERPKGSFSTLEIQRTEQGDSAMYLCASSLVGQGSYEQYFGPGTRLTVT.